This is a list of T cell receptor beta chains from one sample in a study of CXCR3-negative and CXCR3-positive naive CD8 T cells. No DNA is given; TCRdb re-called the 5' RACE reads and lists each CDR3 protein once. The repertoire table contains approximately 3,000 distinct CDR3 sequences. Sequenced input: naive CXCR3- CD8+ T cells from blood. The receptors here all came from a human donor in good health. Some clones in this sample may be carry-over from other donors' samples. Each CDR3 is given with its conserved first and last residue. The order of the fields is J gene, clone size, V gene, CDR3 protein. Size values are once, few and many counts, or a class for expanded clones, and some rows have none.

TRBJ2-7 medium-sized TRBV19 CASSTGGRYEQYF
TRBJ1-2 medium-sized TRBV20-1 CSAREGYGYTF
TRBJ2-7 medium-sized TRBV29-1 CSVVFGGSGSYEQYF
TRBJ2-1 medium-sized TRBV7-8 CASSSFSGENNEQFF
TRBJ2-3 medium-sized TRBV27 CASASRTTDTQYF
TRBJ2-4 medium-sized TRBV5-5 CASSLDGENIQYF
TRBJ1-1 medium-sized TRBV12-3/TRBV12-4 CASSFWTGLGTEAFF
TRBJ2-4 . TRBV2 CASSRTGGSGKNIQYF
TRBJ1-2 medium-sized TRBV29-1 CSVAADSSYGYTF
TRBJ2-1 medium-sized TRBV6-1 CASSNEVEWGTYNEQFF
TRBJ2-7 medium-sized TRBV7-9 CASSLGRQGGYEQYF
TRBJ2-1 medium-sized TRBV4-3 CASSQDLPSGDEQFF
TRBJ2-1 . TRBV21-1 CARAGARYNEQFF
TRBJ2-5 medium-sized TRBV29-1 CSVDGGTGQQETQYF
TRBJ2-3 . TRBV20-1 CSATTPTPPSILHTDTQYF
TRBJ1-2 medium-sized TRBV14 CASSPTGEGGYGYTF
TRBJ2-7 . TRBV4-1 CASSQVALGGDGVYEQYF
TRBJ1-5 medium-sized TRBV4-1 CASSQGPIDQPQHF
TRBJ2-1 . TRBV29-1 CSAPQGSSYNEQFF
TRBJ2-1 . TRBV29-1 CSVAGAITYNEQFF
TRBJ1-1 medium-sized TRBV12-3/TRBV12-4 CASRGGWHTEAFF
TRBJ1-4 medium-sized TRBV4-1 CASSPSLGKLFF
TRBJ2-1 medium-sized TRBV6-5 CASKTRGSRAEEQFF
TRBJ1-1 medium-sized TRBV5-1 CASSSRDRGRNTEAFF
TRBJ2-1 . TRBV4-1 CASSSRQDSFLMEQFF
TRBJ2-3 medium-sized TRBV29-1 CSDDRTGGLADTQYF
TRBJ2-1 . TRBV20-1 CSARDQPPAYNEQFF
TRBJ2-1 large TRBV19 CASSPGVAYNEQFF
TRBJ1-2 medium-sized TRBV7-9 CASSLDGGTGGVGYTF
TRBJ2-1 medium-sized TRBV29-1 CSVPSGSDREQFF
TRBJ2-7 . TRBV5-4 CASSADDVSYEQYF
TRBJ2-7 medium-sized TRBV29-1 CSVSGQGGTYEQYF
TRBJ1-2 medium-sized TRBV29-1 CSVTGTGGYGYTF
TRBJ2-1 . TRBV4-3 CASSPSGGPSYNEQFF
TRBJ1-1 medium-sized TRBV4-3 CASSLDPRGGTEAFF
TRBJ2-7 . TRBV2 CAINRSGTGYNEQYF
TRBJ2-1 medium-sized TRBV29-1 CSVSLLVRYNEQFF
TRBJ1-2 medium-sized TRBV29-1 CSVDKRTGGGYTF
TRBJ1-1 medium-sized TRBV29-1 CSVVGNTEAFF
TRBJ2-7 medium-sized TRBV7-9 CASSSGTGATYEQYF
TRBJ2-3 . TRBV2 CASWTGDTQYF
TRBJ1-1 medium-sized TRBV29-1 CSVGENTEAFF
TRBJ2-5 . TRBV13 CASSLEQQETQYF
TRBJ2-2 medium-sized TRBV29-1 CSVRTGAGELFF
TRBJ1-6 medium-sized TRBV20-1 CSARDTGDYNSPLHF
TRBJ2-5 medium-sized TRBV4-3 CASSQERLAWETQYF
TRBJ2-7 . TRBV5-1 CASSPSAEQGTYTYEQYF